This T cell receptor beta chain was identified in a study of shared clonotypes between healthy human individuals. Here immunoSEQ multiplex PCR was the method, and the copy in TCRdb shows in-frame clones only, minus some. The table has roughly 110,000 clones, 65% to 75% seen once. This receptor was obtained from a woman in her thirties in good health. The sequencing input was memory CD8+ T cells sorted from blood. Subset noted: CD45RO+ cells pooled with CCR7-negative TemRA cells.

The CDR3 spells CASSLSTGTGREQYF. For the CDR3, the DNA is TGTGCCAGCAGTTTATCGACCGGGACAGGGCGCGAGCAGTACTTC. The chain couples TRBV27 to TRBJ2-7; 9 bases map to TRBD1. The CDR3 loop spans 15 amino acids. In germline, CDR1 is MNHEY, CDR2 SMNVEV (reference sequence). Trimming cost V 0 bases and J 6 bases; bases outside gene matches: 6.